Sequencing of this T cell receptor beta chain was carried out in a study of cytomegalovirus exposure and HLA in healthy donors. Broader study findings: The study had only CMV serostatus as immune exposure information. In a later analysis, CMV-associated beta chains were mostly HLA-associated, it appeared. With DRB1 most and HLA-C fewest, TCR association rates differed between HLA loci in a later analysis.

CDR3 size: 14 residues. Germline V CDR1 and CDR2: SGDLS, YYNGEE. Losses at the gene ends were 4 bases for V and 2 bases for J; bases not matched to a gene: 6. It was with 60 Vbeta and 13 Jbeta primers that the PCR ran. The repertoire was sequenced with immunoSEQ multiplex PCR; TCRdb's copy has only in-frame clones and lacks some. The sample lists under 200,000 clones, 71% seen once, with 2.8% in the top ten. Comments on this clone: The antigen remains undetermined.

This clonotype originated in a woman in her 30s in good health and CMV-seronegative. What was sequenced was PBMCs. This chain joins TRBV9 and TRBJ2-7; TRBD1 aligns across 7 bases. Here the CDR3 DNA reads TGTGCCAGCAGCCCTGGGGGACAGCCCTACGAGCAGTACTTC. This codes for CASSPGGQPYEQYF.